Below are 10 T cell receptor beta chains sequenced from a single sample in a study of shared clonotypes between healthy human individuals. Sequenced by immunoSEQ multiplex PCR; TCRdb stores in-frame clones only, minus some. In the table there are over a million clones, about 84% of which are singletons. Sequenced material: memory CD4+ T cells from PBMCs. Subset given: CD45RA-negative fraction. All receptors derive from a young man in good health. Some clones in this sample may be carry-over from other donors' samples.

The gene calls are TRBV18 and TRBJ2-7, with 12 bases fitting TRBD1. The germline V gene encodes CDR1 KGHSH and CDR2 LQKENI. V gave up 5 bases and J gave up 6 bases; unmatched junction bases: 8. This CDR3 has 15 amino acids. The CDR3 DNA follows: TGTGCCAGCTCAGCTATTGGGACAGGGGGCGGCGAGCAGTACTTC. It codes for CASSAIGTGGGEQYF.

As concerns this clone: Distinct nucleotide sequences in the sample also encode this CDR3. This rearrangement joins TRBV18 to TRBJ1-5; D is perhaps TRBD1 (5 bases). This CDR3 has 14 residues. The ends were cut back, 2 bases at V and 7 bases at J, with 12 bases in the middle. Germline V gene sequence: CDR1 KGHSH, CDR2 LQKENI. CDR3 in amino acids: CASSPSGGSQPQHF. In DNA, the CDR3 is TGTGCCAGCTCACCAAGCGGGGGAAGCCAGCCCCAGCATTTT.

The rearrangement uses TRBV29-1 and TRBJ2-1, with D unresolved. CDR1 is SQVTM and CDR2 is ANQGSEA in the germline V gene. This CDR3 has 13 residues. V was shortened by 0 bases and J by 4 bases, with 7 bases between the two germline ends. The CDR3 sequence: CSVEEIIYNEQFF. The CDR3 region has the DNA TGCAGCGTTGAAGAGATAATTTACAATGAGCAGTTCTTC.

The rearrangement links TRBV5-8 to TRBJ2-5, with 7 positions matching TRBD1. The V and J ends lost 4 bases and 5 bases, in that order; junction bases with no gene match: 11. This CDR3 spans 15 amino acids. The germline CDR1 and CDR2 sequences are SGHTS and YDEGEE. For the CDR3, the DNA is TGTGCCAGCAGCCCCCCAGGGGGACGGCGGGAGACCCAGTACTTC. Protein sequence: CASSPPGGRRETQYF.

The chain is built from TRBV10-3 and TRBJ2-2, with TRBD1 matching 11 bases. The V and J ends lost 6 bases and 4 bases, in that order; junction bases with no gene match: 1. The germline CDR1 and CDR2 sequences are ENHRY and SYGVKD. The CDR3 contains 14 residues. CDR3 bases: TGTGCCATCAGGGGGACAGGGGGCACCGGGGAGCTGTTTTTT. Residues: CAIRGTGGTGELFF.

The V gene is TRBV7-9, the J gene TRBJ2-5; 7 bases map to TRBD1. Germline assignment: CDR1 SEHNR and CDR2 FQNEAQ (reference sequence). V was clipped by 1 base and J by 2 bases; unmatched bases: 7. CDR3 length: 16 amino acids. CDR3 coding DNA: TGTGCCAGCAGCTTAGAGTACAGGGGCTCGCAAGAGACCCAGTACTTC. Its protein product is CASSLEYRGSQETQYF.

The chain combines TRBV14 with TRBJ2-1, with 10 bases aligning to TRBD2. With V trimmed by 2 bases and J by 3 bases, 16 bases remained unmatched. The CDR3 sequence is 20 residues long. Germline V CDR1 and CDR2: SGHDN, FVKESK. This chain's CDR3 is CASSQSLGLALQRGYNEQFF. CDR3 nucleotide sequence: TGTGCCAGCAGCCAATCATTGGGACTAGCGCTCCAAAGGGGCTACAATGAGCAGTTCTTC.

V is TRBV9 and J is TRBJ2-3; TRBD2 aligns across 7 bases. V lost 0 bases to trimming and J lost 4 bases; unmatched junction nucleotides: 5. This CDR3 is built from 15 residues. CDR1 is SGDLS, CDR2 YYNGEE, per germline. The CDR3 nucleotides read TGTGCCAGCAGCGTAGAGGGCGGGAGTGCAGATACGCAGTATTTT. It yields the protein CASSVEGGSADTQYF.

The CDR3 is CASTDRAYEQYF. In DNA form, the CDR3 reads TGTGCCAGCACCGACAGGGCCTACGAGCAGTACTTC. The chain joins TRBV6-1 to TRBJ2-5, with 7 bases matching TRBD1. Gene TRBJ2-7 matches the end of the DNA better, so the J call may be wrong. The germline gives CDR1 MNHNS, CDR2 SASEGT. CDR3 length: 12 residues.

This clone was recorded once. The chain recombines TRBV10-3 with TRBJ1-2; 7 bases line up with TRBD1. The CDR3 spans 16 residues. Germline-derived CDR1 and CDR2 are ENHRY and SYGVKD. Unmatched junction bases numbered 9, after V lost 3 bases and J lost 2 bases. CDR3 bases: TGTGCCATCAGTGATCCCGGGGCAGGGGGAAACTATGGCTACACCTTC. This encodes CAISDPGAGGNYGYTF.